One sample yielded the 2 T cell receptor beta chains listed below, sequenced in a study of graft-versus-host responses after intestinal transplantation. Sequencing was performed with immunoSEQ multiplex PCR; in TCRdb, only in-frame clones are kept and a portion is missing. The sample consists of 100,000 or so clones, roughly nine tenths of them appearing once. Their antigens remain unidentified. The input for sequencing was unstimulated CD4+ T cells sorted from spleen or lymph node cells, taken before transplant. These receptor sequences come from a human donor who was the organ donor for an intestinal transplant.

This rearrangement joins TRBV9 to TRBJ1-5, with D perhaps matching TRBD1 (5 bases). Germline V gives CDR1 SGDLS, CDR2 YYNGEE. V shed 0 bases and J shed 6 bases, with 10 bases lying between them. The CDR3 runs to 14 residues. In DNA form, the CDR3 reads TGTGCCAGCAGCGTAGAGGGGACGGCTCAGCCCCAGCATTTT. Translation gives CASSVEGTAQPQHF.

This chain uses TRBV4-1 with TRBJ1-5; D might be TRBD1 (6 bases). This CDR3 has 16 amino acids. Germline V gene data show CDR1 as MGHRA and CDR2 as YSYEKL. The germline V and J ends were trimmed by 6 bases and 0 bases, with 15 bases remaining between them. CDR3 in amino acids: CASSLDRLDSNQPQHF. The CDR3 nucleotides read TGCGCCAGCAGTCTTGACAGGTTGGATAGCAATCAGCCCCAGCATTTT.